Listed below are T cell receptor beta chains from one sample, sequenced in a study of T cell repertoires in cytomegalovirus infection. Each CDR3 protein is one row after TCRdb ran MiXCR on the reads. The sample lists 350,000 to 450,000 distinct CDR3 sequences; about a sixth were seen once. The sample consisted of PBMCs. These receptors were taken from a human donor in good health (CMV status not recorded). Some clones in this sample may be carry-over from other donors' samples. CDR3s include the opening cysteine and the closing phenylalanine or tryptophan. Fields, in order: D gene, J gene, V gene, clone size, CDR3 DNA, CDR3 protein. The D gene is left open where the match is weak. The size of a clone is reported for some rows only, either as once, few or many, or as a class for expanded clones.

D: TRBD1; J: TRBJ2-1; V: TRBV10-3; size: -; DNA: TGTGCCATCAGTTGGGTCGGGACAGGGGTGATTAGTGAGCAGTTCTTC; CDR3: CAISWVGTGVISEQFF
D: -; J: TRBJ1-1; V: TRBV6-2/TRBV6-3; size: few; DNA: TGTGCCAGCGGTCAGACCTACACTGAAGCTTTCTTT; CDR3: CASGQTYTEAFF
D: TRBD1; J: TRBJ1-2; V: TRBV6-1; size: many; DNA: TGTGCCAGCAGTTCCCTCGCAGGGGGCTGGAGCTATGGCTACACCTTC; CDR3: CASSSLAGGWSYGYTF
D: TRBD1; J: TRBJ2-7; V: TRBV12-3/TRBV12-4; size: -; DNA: TGTGCCAGCAGCTTTGGACAGGGCAATCAGCAGTACTTC; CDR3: CASSFGQGNQQYF
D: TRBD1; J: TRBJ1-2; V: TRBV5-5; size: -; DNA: TGTGCCAGCAGCGCTACTTCCAGGGGGTCCAACTATGGCTACACCTTC; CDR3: CASSATSRGSNYGYTF
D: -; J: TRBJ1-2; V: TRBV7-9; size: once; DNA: TGTGCCAGCAGCTCCCAGGGGACTCCCGCAGGCTACACCTTC; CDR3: CASSSQGTPAGYTF
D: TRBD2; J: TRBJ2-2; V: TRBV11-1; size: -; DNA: TGTGCCAGCAGCTTACGAGCGGGGGCCGGGGCCGGGGAGCTGTTTTTT; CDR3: CASSLRAGAGAGELFF
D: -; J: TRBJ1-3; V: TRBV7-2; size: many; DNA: TGTGCCAGCAGCTTAGATGACACTAACTCTGGAAACACCATATATTTT; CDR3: CASSLDDTNSGNTIYF
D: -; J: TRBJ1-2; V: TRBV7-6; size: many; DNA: TGTGCCAGCAGCCAACAGCTTTGGGGGGGCTACACCTTC; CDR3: CASSQQLWGGYTF
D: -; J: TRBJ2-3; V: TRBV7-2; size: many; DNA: TGTGCCAGCAGCTTAGTCGGCAGCCCAGATACGCAGTATTTT; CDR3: CASSLVGSPDTQYF
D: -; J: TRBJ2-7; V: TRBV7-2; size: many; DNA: TGTGCCAGCAGCCAGGACCGACTAGTGGGATCCTACGAGCAGTACTTC; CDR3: CASSQDRLVGSYEQYF
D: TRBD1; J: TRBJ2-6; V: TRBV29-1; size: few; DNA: TGCAGCGTCCCAGGGGGCTCTGGGGCCAACGTCCTGACTTTC; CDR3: CSVPGGSGANVLTF
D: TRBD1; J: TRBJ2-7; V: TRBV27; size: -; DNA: TGTGCCAGCCGACAGGGCGCAAGGGAGCAGTACTTC; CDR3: CASRQGAREQYF
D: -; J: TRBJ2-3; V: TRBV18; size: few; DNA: TGTGCCAGCTCACCGCTGATGGGGCAGCCTGGTACAGATACGCAGTATTTT; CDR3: CASSPLMGQPGTDTQYF
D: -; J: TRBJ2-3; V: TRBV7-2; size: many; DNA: TGTGCCAGCAGCATCCTTCGAACCCCAGATACGCAGTATTTT; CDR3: CASSILRTPDTQYF
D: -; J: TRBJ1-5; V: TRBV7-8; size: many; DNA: TGTGCCAGCAGCGAATTCCAGGGAAGGCAGCCCCAGCATTTT; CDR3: CASSEFQGRQPQHF
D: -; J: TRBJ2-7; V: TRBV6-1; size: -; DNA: TGTGCCAGCAGTGTAGGAAGCGGGTATTACGAGCAGTACTTC; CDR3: CASSVGSGYYEQYF
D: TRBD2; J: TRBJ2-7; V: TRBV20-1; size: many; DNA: TGCAGTGCTAGAGCTGCGGGAGTCTTAACTGTCGGGCAGTACTTC; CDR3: CSARAAGVLTVGQYF
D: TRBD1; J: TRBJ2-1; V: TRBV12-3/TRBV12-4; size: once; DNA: TGTGCCAGCACCATGGGCAGGGGGCTTGATGAGCAGTTCTTC; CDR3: CASTMGRGLDEQFF
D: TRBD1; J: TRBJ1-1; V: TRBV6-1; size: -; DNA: TGTGCCAGCAGTGAATACAGGGGCACTGAAGCTTTCTTT; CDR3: CASSEYRGTEAFF
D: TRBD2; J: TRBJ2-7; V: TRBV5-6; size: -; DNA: TGTGCCAGCAGCGCCCGGACTAGCGGGAGGAGTTACGAGCAGTACTTC; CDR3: CASSARTSGRSYEQYF
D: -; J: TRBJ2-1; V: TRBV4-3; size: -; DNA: TGCGCCAGCAGCGCCCGGGCCCAAGCAGTGAGTGAGCAGTTCTTC; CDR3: CASSARAQAVSEQFF
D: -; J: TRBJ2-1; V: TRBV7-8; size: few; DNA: TGTGCCAGCAGCTTAGCCTTAGTAGACAATGAGCAGTTCTTC; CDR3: CASSLALVDNEQFF
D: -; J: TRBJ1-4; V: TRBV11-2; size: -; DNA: TGTGCCAGCAGCTCTCCCCTCGGAAAACTGTTTTTT; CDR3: CASSSPLGKLFF
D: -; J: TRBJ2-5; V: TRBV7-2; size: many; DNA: TGTGCCAGCAGCTTAGGCTTCCATGGAGGGGAGACCCAGTACTTC; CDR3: CASSLGFHGGETQYF
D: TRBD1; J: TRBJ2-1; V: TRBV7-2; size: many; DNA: TGTGCCAGCAGCTTCCGGGACAGGGGAAATGAGCAGTTCTTC; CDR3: CASSFRDRGNEQFF
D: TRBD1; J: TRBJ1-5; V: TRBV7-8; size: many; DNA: TGTGCCAGCAGCTTAGAGGGGGCGCGGGGTCAGCCCCAGCATTTT; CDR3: CASSLEGARGQPQHF
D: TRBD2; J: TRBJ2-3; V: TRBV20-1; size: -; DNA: TGCAGTGCCGGCACTAGCGGATACACAGATACGCAGTATTTT; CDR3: CSAGTSGYTDTQYF
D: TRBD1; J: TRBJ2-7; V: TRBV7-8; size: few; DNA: TGTGCCAGCAGCCGACGGACCCGGACAGGGGTGTACGAGCAGTACTTC; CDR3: CASSRRTRTGVYEQYF
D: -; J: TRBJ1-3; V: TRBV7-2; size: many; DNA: TGTGCCAGCAGCTTCTACGGAAACACCATATATTTT; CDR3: CASSFYGNTIYF